Below, 11 T cell receptor beta chains from the same sample are listed, as sequenced in a study of tumor-infiltrating lymphocytes in primary liver carcinoma. Blood RNA came from unsorted whole blood; germline DNA was also extracted. Total RNA amounting to roughly 480 ng was the source from which TCR beta cDNA was made with a constant-region primer. Employing slightly modified ARM-PCR, three nested multiplex PCR rounds were run, and these gave rise to the TCR beta libraries. Running roughly 10 cycles apiece, the first two PCR rounds relied on TRBV1-TRBV30 forward primers together with a C-beta reverse primer. TCRdb reanalysed the multiplex PCR reads using MiXCR and keeps one entry per CDR3 protein. The data show about 300,000 distinct CDR3 sequences, 65% seen once. The sequenced material came from peripheral blood. These receptors originate from a man between 40 and 49 years old with primary liver carcinoma and hepatitis B virus infection.

This chain uses TRBV13 with TRBJ1-2; D uncertain. The ends were cut back, 3 bases at V and 2 bases at J, with 13 bases in the middle. Germline CDR1 and CDR2: PRHDT and FYEKMQ (reference sequence). The CDR3 spans 15 residues. The CDR3 here is CASSFLGWLNYGYTF. The CDR3 nucleotides are TGTGCCAGCAGCTTCCTCGGATGGCTCAACTATGGCTACACCTTC.

The chain recombines TRBV15 with TRBJ1-1; TRBD1 is a possible D gene (5 bases). Germline V gene sequence: CDR1 LNHNV, CDR2 YYDKDF (reference sequence). V was cut by 3 bases and J by 0 bases, with 14 bases left in between. CDR3 size: 16 residues. In DNA, the CDR3 is TGTGCCACCAGCAGCCCTGACAGACAGCTGAACACTGAAGCTTTCTTT. Protein: CATSSPDRQLNTEAFF.

As concerns this clonotype: Its ends do not fully match the called genes, so a read error is possible. The chain couples TRBV7-9 to TRBJ2-2, with a tentative D call TRBD1 (6 bases). The germline V gene encodes CDR1 SEHNR and CDR2 FQNEAQ (reference sequence). This CDR3 region has 16 residues. The CDR3 DNA follows: TGTTCCAGCCCACGGGAACAGGGATCGAACACCGGGGAGCTGTTTTTT. It codes for CSSPREQGSNTGELFF.

This clonotype was observed a single time. A read error is possible here, since a much larger clone lies one base away. This likely comes from a read error, as the CDR3 has no conserved phenylalanine or tryptophan at its end. The chain has TRBV29-1 and TRBJ1-1, with TRBD1 as a possible D gene (6 bases). CDR3 size: 12 residues. Germline CDR1 SQVTM, CDR2 ANQGSEA. CDR3 coding DNA: TGCGCGGGGGCGGGGGGTAACACTGAAGCTTTCTCT. Its translation: CAGAGGNTEAFS.

Comments on this clonotype: Being one base from a much bigger clone, this may be a read error. The rearrangement uses TRBV6-5 and TRBJ2-7, with D possibly matching TRBD2 (6 bases). The CDR3 totals 13 residues. In germline, CDR1 is MNHEY, CDR2 SVGAGI. CDR3 nucleotides: TGTGCCAGCAGTTACGCGGGGAAATACGAGCAGTGCTTC. Its translation: CASSYAGKYEQCF.

This clonotype was detected a few times. The chain employs TRBV25-1 and TRBJ2-1; D gene ambiguous. Germline V gene sequence: CDR1 MGHDK, CDR2 SYGVNS. Trimming took 3 bases from V and 0 from J, leaving 12 bases between them. CDR3 length: 16 residues. CDR3 in amino acids: CASSDPRPSSYNEQFF. As DNA, the CDR3 is TGTGCCAGCAGTGACCCTAGGCCCAGCTCCTACAATGAGCAGTTCTTC.

A word on this clonotype: A much larger clone is a single base away; this may be a read error. V is TRBV5-4 and J is TRBJ2-7, with a tentative D call TRBD1 (5 bases). This CDR3 spans 14 amino acids. The germline V and J ends were trimmed by 3 bases and 4 bases, with 14 bases remaining between them. The germline CDR1 and CDR2 sequences are SGHNT and YYREEE (reference sequence). The CDR3 loop is CASSSRPQGYEQYF. As DNA, the CDR3 is TGTGCCAGCAGCTCTAGACCGCAGGGATACGAGCAGTACTTC.

This clonotype occurred many times. This chain uses TRBV7-8 with TRBJ2-7, with D tentatively TRBD1 or TRBD2 (5 bases each). The germline V and J ends were trimmed by 5 bases and 4 bases, with 15 bases remaining between them. The CDR3 extends over 14 amino acids. CDR1 is SGHVS, CDR2 FQNEAQ, per germline. Here the CDR3 reads CASSRDERAYEQYF. CDR3 nucleotide sequence: TGTGCCAGCAGCCGGGACGAAAGGGCGTACGAGCAGTACTTC.

This clonotype was seen a few times. This chain uses TRBV5-1 with TRBJ2-7; unclear D gene. The ends were cut back, 4 bases at V and 6 bases at J, with 11 bases in the middle. Looked up from germline, CDR1 is SGHRS and CDR2 is YFSETQ. CDR3 size: 12 residues. This CDR3 reads CASSPDSLEQYF. CDR3 sequence (DNA): TGCGCCAGCAGCCCTGACTCGCTCGAGCAGTACTTC.

As to this clonotype: The conserved phenylalanine or tryptophan is not found at the CDR3 terminus, so this likely reflects a read error. The rearrangement joins TRBV11-3 to TRBJ2-1, with D unclear. Germline V gene lookup returns CDR1 SGHNT and CDR2 YENEEA. The CDR3 is 12 amino acids. The DNA of the CDR3 is TGTGCCAGCAGCTTAGATGCCAATGGGCAGTTCTTA. The encoded protein is CASSLDANGQFL.

As concerns this clonotype: A much larger clone lies a single base off, so this may be a read error. The CDR3 region has the DNA TGTGCCAGCAGCCGACCCGGGACAGCCTGCGAGCAGTACTTC. Encoded protein: CASSRPGTACEQYF. J is TRBJ2-7 and V is TRBV12-3 or TRBV12-4, with 7 bases identical to TRBD1. Unmatched junction bases numbered 11, after V lost 6 bases and J lost 6 bases. The CDR3 spans 14 residues.